The next 20 T cell receptor beta chains were all read from a single sample in a study of blood T cell repertoires in COVID-19. Some clones are missing from TCRdb's copy, which holds only in-frame ones; the method was immunoSEQ multiplex PCR. This sample has around 28,000 clones; about 87% occur once, and the top ten carry about 15%. Sequencing was done on a sample of peripheral blood. The source of these receptors is a man between 65 and 80 years old with active COVID-19.

The CDR3 bases are TGTGCCAGCAGCTTGCGATCAAGGGGGTACACCGGGGAGCTGTTTTTT. This encodes CASSLRSRGYTGELFF. This sequence joins TRBV5-4 and TRBJ2-2; tentatively, D is TRBD1 (6 bases). Germline assignment: CDR1 SGHNT and CDR2 YYREEE (reference sequence). V was trimmed by 1 base and J by 3 bases, leaving 13 bases between them. The CDR3 has 16 residues.

This clone was observed a single time. The chain links TRBV3-1 (or the pseudogene TRBV3-2) to TRBJ2-6; 8 bases line up with TRBD2. V shed 4 bases, J shed 2 bases, and the junction held 1 base outside the gene matches. There are 15 residues in the CDR3. The germline V gene encodes CDR1 LGHDT and CDR2 YNNKEL (reference sequence). CDR3 in DNA: TGTGCCAGCAGCCCCGGGGGGGCTGGGGCCAACGTCCTGACTTTC. Encoded protein: CASSPGGAGANVLTF.

This clone appeared once. This rearrangement joins TRBV28 to TRBJ1-1; 8 positions agree with TRBD1. V trimming: 6 bases; J trimming: 2 bases; junction bases outside the gene matches: 8. The CDR3 sequence is 15 residues long. Per the germline V gene, CDR1 is MDHEN and CDR2 is SYDVKM. DNA for the CDR3: TGTGCCAGCAGCGCAGGGGGCGGGGGTAACACTGAAGCTTTCTTT. This gives the protein CASSAGGGGNTEAFF.

This clone appeared a single time. This chain links TRBV28 with TRBJ1-2; tentative D call: TRBD1 (5 bases). CDR1 and CDR2 from the germline V gene are MDHEN and SYDVKM. The CDR3 runs to 13 residues. The V gene lost 5 bases and the J gene lost 2 bases, with 9 bases spanning the gap. The CDR3 coding sequence is TGTGCCAGCAGTCCAGGACAAAACTATGGCTACACCTTC. Translated: CASSPGQNYGYTF.

The V and J genes are TRBV4-3 and TRBJ1-1; a weak D match, TRBD1 (5 bases). The CDR3 sequence is 15 residues long. Germline assignment: CDR1 LGHNA and CDR2 YSLEER. Deletions cut 1 base from V and 8 bases from J, with 17 bases between. Here the CDR3 DNA reads TGCGCCAGCAGCCAAGGTTGGGCAGGGAGGGGCGAAGCTTTCTTT. It translates to CASSQGWAGRGEAFF.

This chain uses TRBV7-2 with TRBJ2-1, with D possibly TRBD2 on 6 matching bases. CDR1 is SGHTA, CDR2 FQGNSA, per germline. V dropped 5 bases and J dropped 7 bases, with 9 bases sitting between them. The CDR3 contains 12 residues. CDR3 bases: TGTGCCAGCAGCCGAGGAGGGAATGAGCAGTTCTTC. This codes for CASSRGGNEQFF.

The V call is TRBV7-2, the J call TRBJ1-5; 7 bases line up with TRBD1. In germline, CDR1 is SGHTA, CDR2 FQGNSA. This CDR3 region has 16 residues. V was pared by 4 bases and J by 7 bases, with 13 bases of the junction left unmatched. The CDR3 region has the DNA TGTGCCAGCAGCTCTCAACGTGGTCAGGGGGGCCAGCCCCAGCATTTT. Translating gives CASSSQRGQGGQPQHF.

The chain carries TRBV5-8 and TRBJ1-1, with D possibly matching TRBD1 (6 bases). The CDR3 covers 14 residues. Germline V gene lookup returns CDR1 SGHTS and CDR2 YDEGEE. The V end was cut by 4 bases, the J end by 6 bases, with 16 bases between. The CDR3 DNA sequence: TGTGCCAGCAGCCCGACAGGTGTGATCTCTGAAGCTTTCTTT. Its translation: CASSPTGVISEAFF.

The chain couples TRBV28 to TRBJ2-6, with D perhaps matching TRBD1 (6 bases). V gave up 8 bases and J gave up 2 bases, with 10 bases separating them. CDR1 and CDR2 from the germline V gene are MDHEN and SYDVKM. This CDR3 has 14 amino acids. In DNA form, the CDR3 reads TGTGCCAGCGAGAGGACAGCTGGGGCCAACGTCCTGACTTTC. Protein sequence: CASERTAGANVLTF.

The J gene is TRBJ2-3, the V gene TRBV7-6, with a possible D match to TRBD2 (7 bases). The germline V gene encodes CDR1 SGHVS and CDR2 FNYEAQ. The CDR3 spans 17 residues. V gave up 0 bases and J gave up 2 bases, with 15 bases separating them. CDR3 DNA: TGTGCCAGCAGCTTAGCGGAAGGGGGGGTCCCCACAGATACGCAGTATTTT. It specifies CASSLAEGGVPTDTQYF.

The gene calls are TRBV19 and TRBJ2-3, with D possibly being TRBD1 (6 bases). V gave up 1 base and J gave up 4 bases, with 9 bases separating them. The CDR3 consists of 14 residues. Germline assignment: CDR1 LNHDA and CDR2 SQIVND (reference sequence). This CDR3 reads CASSIGGQSDTQYF. The CDR3 DNA reads TGTGCCAGTAGTATAGGGGGGCAGTCAGATACGCAGTATTTT.

This rearrangement joins TRBV5-1 to TRBJ2-3, with 8 positions matching TRBD2. Germline V gives CDR1 SGHRS, CDR2 YFSETQ. This CDR3 is built from 14 residues. The V and J ends lost 2 bases and 4 bases, in that order; junction bases with no gene match: 3. DNA for the CDR3: TGCGCCAGCAGCTTTGGGCGGGGGGCAGATACGCAGTATTTT. Its translation: CASSFGRGADTQYF.

This chain links TRBV30 with TRBJ1-2, with D perhaps matching TRBD1 (6 bases). The CDR3 spans 14 residues. The V end lost 1 base, the J end lost 2 bases, and 11 bases lay between the germline ends. In germline, CDR1 is GTSNPN, CDR2 SVGIG (reference sequence). CDR3 sequence: CAWSAGGSNYGYTF. For the CDR3, the DNA is TGTGCCTGGAGTGCTGGGGGCTCCAACTATGGCTACACCTTC. Together with reference TRBV30 and TRBJ1-2, the CDR3 gives the full variable domain: SQTIHQWPATLVQPVGSPLSLECTVEGTSNPNLYWYRQAAGRGLQLLFYSVGIGQISSEVPQNLSASRPQDRQFILSSKKLLLSDSGFYLCAWSAGGSNYGYTFGSGTRLTVV.

The V and J genes are TRBV6-2 or TRBV6-3 and TRBJ1-6; D is undetermined. This CDR3 region has 17 residues. Germline CDR1 and CDR2: MNHEY and SVGEGT. V shed 2 bases and J shed 9 bases, with 20 bases lying between them. This CDR3 reads CASSYIQRSGEFSPLHF. The CDR3 DNA follows: TGTGCCAGCAGTTACATCCAACGCAGCGGCGAGTTTTCACCCCTCCACTTT.

The V and J genes are TRBV29-1 and TRBJ1-1; D may be TRBD1 (5 bases). The CDR3 totals 12 residues. Germline V lookup: CDR1 SQVTM, CDR2 ANQGSEA. The V gene lost 7 bases and the J gene lost 6 bases, with 15 bases spanning the gap. CDR3 amino acids: CSADGGRAEAFF. In DNA form, the CDR3 reads TGCAGCGCTGACGGGGGTAGAGCTGAAGCTTTCTTT.

V and J are TRBV29-1 and TRBJ2-3, with TRBD2 as a possible D gene (6 bases). Germline V gives CDR1 SQVTM, CDR2 ANQGSEA. V lost 2 bases and J 1 base, leaving 13 bases between the germline ends. This CDR3 has 15 amino acids. The CDR3 DNA reads as TGCAGCGTTGAAAGTGGGACTCCCGGCACAGATACGCAGTATTTT. Amino acid sequence: CSVESGTPGTDTQYF.

This clone was counted a few times. The chain employs TRBV2 and TRBJ2-5; perhaps TRBD2 as D (7 bases). In germline, CDR1 is SNHLY, CDR2 FYNNEI. This CDR3 contains 13 residues. V lost 8 bases to trimming and J lost 7 bases, with 17 bases between them. The CDR3 loop is CASGGTIRGTQYF. The CDR3 DNA sequence: TGTGCCAGCGGGGGGACTATCAGGGGGACCCAGTACTTC.

This clone was observed a single time. CDR3: CASSQGGPATNEKLFF. CDR3 nucleotide sequence: TGTGCCAGCAGCCAGGGGGGACCGGCAACTAATGAAAAACTGTTTTTT. The V and J genes are TRBV7-3 and TRBJ1-4, with 7 bases fitting TRBD1. Germline CDR1 is SGHTA and CDR2 is FQGTGA. J was trimmed by 0 bases and V by 5 bases; bases with no gene match: 6. CDR3 length: 16 amino acids.

CDR3 DNA sequence: TGTGCCAGCAGATCGGACAGCGGCCCCATCGAGCAGTACTTC. Translated: CASRSDSGPIEQYF. This chain joins TRBV6-5 and TRBJ2-7; a weak D match, TRBD1 (6 bases). Trimming took off 6 bases at V and 6 bases at J, with 18 bases between the two ends. This CDR3 is built from 14 residues. CDR1 MNHEY and CDR2 SVGAGI come from the germline V gene.

The chain recombines TRBV7-9 with TRBJ2-1, with a tentative D call TRBD1 (6 bases). The CDR3 consists of 12 residues. Germline CDR1 is SEHNR and CDR2 is FQNEAQ (reference sequence). V lost 5 bases and J 14 bases, leaving 16 bases between the germline ends. Written as DNA, the CDR3 is TGTGCCAGCAGCCTACCGAGGCAGGGGAAGTTCTTC. Protein sequence: CASSLPRQGKFF.